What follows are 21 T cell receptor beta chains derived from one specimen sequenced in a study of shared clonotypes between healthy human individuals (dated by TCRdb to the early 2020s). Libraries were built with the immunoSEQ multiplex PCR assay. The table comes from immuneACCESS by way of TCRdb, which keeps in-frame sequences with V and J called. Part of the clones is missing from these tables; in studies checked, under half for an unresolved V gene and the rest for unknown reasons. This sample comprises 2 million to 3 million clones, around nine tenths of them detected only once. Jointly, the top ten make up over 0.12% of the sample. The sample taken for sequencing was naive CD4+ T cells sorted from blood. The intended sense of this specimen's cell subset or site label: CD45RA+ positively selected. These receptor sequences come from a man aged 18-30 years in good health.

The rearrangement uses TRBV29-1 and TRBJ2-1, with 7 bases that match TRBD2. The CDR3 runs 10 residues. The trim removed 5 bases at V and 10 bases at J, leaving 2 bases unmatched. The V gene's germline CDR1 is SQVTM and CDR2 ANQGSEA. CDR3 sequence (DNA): TGCAGCGTTCAGACTAGCGAGCAGTTCTTC. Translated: CSVQTSEQFF.

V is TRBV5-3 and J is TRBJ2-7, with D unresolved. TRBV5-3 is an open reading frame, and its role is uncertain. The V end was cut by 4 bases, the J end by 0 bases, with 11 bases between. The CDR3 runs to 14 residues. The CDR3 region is CARSLRWVSYEQYF. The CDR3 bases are TGTGCCAGAAGCCTTCGTTGGGTCTCCTACGAGCAGTACTTC.

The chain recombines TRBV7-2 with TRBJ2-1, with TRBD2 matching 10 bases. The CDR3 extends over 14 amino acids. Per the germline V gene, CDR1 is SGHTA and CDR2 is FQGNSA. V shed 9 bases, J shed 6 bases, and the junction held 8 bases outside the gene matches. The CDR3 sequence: CASLSGGAFNEQFF. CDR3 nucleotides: TGTGCCAGTTTGAGCGGGGGGGCTTTCAATGAGCAGTTCTTC.

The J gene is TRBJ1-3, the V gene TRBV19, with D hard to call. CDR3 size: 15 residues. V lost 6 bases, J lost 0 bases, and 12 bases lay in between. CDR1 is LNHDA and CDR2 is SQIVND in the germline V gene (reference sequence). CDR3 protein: CASSNQGRSGNTIYF. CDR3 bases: TGTGCCAGTAGCAATCAAGGGCGCTCTGGAAACACCATATATTTT. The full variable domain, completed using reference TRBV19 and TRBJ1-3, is DGGITQSPKYLFRKEGQNVTLSCEQNLNHDAMYWYRQDPGQGLRLIYYSQIVNDFQKGDIAEGYSVSREKKESFPLTVTSAQKNPTAFYLCASSNQGRSGNTIYFGEGSWLTVV.

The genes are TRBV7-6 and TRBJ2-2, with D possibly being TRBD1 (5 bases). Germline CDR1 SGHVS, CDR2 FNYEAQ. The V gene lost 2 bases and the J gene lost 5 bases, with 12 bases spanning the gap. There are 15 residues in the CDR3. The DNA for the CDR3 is TGTGCCAGCAGCTTAAGCAGGGTCTTTACCGGGGAGCTGTTTTTT. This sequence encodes CASSLSRVFTGELFF.

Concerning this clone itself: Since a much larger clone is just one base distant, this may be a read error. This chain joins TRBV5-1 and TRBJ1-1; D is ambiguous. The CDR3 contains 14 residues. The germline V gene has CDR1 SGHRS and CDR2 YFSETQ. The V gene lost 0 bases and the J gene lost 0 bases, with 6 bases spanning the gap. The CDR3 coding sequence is TGCGCCAGCAGCTTGGTACAGATGAACACTGAAGCTTTCTTT. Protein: CASSLVQMNTEAFF.

CDR3 nucleotide sequence: TGTGCCAGCAGTCCGATTGGGCTAGCGGGGGATGAGCAGTTCTTC. Protein sequence: CASSPIGLAGDEQFF. J is TRBJ2-1 and V is TRBV28; 10 nucleotides align to TRBD2. The CDR3 sequence is 15 residues long. Germline lookup yields CDR1 MDHEN and CDR2 SYDVKM. Trimming took 5 bases from V and 8 from J; bases not matched to a gene: 9.

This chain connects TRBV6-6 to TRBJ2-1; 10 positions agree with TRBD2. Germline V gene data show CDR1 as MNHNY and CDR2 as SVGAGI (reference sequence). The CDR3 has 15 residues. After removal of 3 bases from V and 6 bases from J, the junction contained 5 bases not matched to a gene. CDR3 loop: CASSYSGGPPNEQFF. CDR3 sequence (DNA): TGTGCCAGCAGTTATAGCGGGGGGCCCCCCAATGAGCAGTTCTTC.

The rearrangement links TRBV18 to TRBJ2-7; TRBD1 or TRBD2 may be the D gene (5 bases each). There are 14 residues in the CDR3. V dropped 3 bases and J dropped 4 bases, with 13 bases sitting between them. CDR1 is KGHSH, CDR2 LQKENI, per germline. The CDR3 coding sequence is TGTGCCAGCTCACCCATTGGGACCCTGTACGAGCAGTACTTC. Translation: CASSPIGTLYEQYF.

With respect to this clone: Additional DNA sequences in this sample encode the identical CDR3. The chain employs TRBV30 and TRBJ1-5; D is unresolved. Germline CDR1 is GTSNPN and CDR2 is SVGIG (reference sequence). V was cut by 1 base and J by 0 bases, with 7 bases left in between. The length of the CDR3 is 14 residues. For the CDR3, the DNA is TGTGCCTGGAGTGGAACTGGTAGCAATCAGCCCCAGCATTTT. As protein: CAWSGTGSNQPQHF.

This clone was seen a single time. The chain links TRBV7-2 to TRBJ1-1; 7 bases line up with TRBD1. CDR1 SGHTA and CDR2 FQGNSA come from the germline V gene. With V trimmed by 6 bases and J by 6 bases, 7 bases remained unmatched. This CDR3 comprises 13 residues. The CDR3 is CASRLRGFPEAFF. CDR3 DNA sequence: TGTGCCAGCAGACTCAGGGGGTTCCCTGAAGCTTTCTTT.

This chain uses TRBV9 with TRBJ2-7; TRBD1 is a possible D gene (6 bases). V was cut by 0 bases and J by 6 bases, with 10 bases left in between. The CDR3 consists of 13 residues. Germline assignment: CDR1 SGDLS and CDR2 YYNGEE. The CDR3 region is CASSVELGAEQYF. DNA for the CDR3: TGTGCCAGCAGCGTAGAACTGGGGGCCGAGCAGTACTTC. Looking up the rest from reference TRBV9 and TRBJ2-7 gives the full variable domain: DSGVTQTPKHLITATGQRVTLRCSPRSGDLSVYWYQQSLDQGLQFLIQYYNGEERAKGNILERFSAQQFPDLHSELNLSSLELGDSALYFCASSVELGAEQYFGPGTRLTVT.

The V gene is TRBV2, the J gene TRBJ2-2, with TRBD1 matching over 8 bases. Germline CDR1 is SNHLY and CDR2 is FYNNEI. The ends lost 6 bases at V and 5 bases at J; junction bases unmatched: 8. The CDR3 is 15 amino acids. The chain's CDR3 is CASRGTGSWTGELFF. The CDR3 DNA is TGTGCCAGCAGAGGGACAGGCTCTTGGACCGGGGAGCTGTTTTTT.

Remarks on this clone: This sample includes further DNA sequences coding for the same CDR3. CDR3 DNA: TGTGCCAGCAGCATACAGGGAAACAATTCACCCCTCCACTTT. It encodes CASSIQGNNSPLHF. The chain employs TRBV6-1 and TRBJ1-6, with D perhaps matching TRBD1 (6 bases). The CDR3 has 14 amino acids. The germline gives CDR1 MNHNS, CDR2 SASEGT. Trimming cost V 6 bases and J 7 bases, with 13 bases left between them.

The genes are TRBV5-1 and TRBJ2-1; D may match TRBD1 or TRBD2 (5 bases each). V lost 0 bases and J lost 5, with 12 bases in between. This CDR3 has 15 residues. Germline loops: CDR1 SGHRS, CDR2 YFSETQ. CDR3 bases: TGCGCCAGCAGCTTGGCCTCTGGGGGAGACAATGAGCAGTTCTTC. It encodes CASSLASGGDNEQFF.

The CDR3 coding sequence is TGTGCCAGCAGCCCCCGGACAGCTCCGCGTGGGGAGCAGTACTTC. Protein: CASSPRTAPRGEQYF. The rearrangement joins TRBV9 to TRBJ2-7; possible D gene TRBD1, 6 bases. The CDR3 sequence is 15 residues long. Between the trimmed V and J ends, which lost 4 bases and 7 bases, there was a span of 21 bases. Germline V gene lookup returns CDR1 SGDLS and CDR2 YYNGEE. Full variable domain (remainder filled in from reference TRBV9 and TRBJ2-7): DSGVTQTPKHLITATGQRVTLRCSPRSGDLSVYWYQQSLDQGLQFLIQYYNGEERAKGNILERFSAQQFPDLHSELNLSSLELGDSALYFCASSPRTAPRGEQYFGPGTRLTVT.

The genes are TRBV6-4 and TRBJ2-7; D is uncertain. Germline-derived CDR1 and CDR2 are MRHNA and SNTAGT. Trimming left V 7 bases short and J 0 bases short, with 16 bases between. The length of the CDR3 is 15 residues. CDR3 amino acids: CASIPPKECSYEQYF. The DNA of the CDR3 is TGTGCCAGCATCCCCCCTAAGGAGTGCTCCTACGAGCAGTACTTC.

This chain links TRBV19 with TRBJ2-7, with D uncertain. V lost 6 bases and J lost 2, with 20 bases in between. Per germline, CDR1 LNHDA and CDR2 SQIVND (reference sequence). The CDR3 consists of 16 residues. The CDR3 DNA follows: TGTGCCAGTAGCCAATCCGGGTTGGGCTCAACCTACGAGCAGTACTTC. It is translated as CASSQSGLGSTYEQYF.

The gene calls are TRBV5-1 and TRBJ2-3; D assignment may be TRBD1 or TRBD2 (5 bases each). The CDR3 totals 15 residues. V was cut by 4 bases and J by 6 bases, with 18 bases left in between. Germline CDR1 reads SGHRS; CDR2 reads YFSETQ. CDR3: CASSVDSGRVDTQYF. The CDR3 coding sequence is TGCGCCAGCAGCGTGGACTCGGGACGGGTGGATACGCAGTATTTT.

CDR3 loop: CASRPGPTEAFF. The CDR3 region has the DNA TGTGCCAGCAGGCCGGGACCCACTGAAGCTTTCTTT. V gene TRBV6-5 combines with J gene TRBJ1-1, with a tentative D call TRBD1 (5 bases). The CDR3 loop spans 12 amino acids. V shed 6 bases and J shed 4 bases, with 9 bases lying between them. CDR1 and CDR2 (germline): MNHEY, SVGAGI.

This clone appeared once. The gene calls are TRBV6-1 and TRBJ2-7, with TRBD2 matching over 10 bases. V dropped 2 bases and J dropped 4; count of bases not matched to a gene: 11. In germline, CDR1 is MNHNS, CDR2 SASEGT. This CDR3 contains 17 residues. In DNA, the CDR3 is TGTGCCAGCAGTGAATACAGGGAAAGGACTAGCGGATACGAGCAGTACTTC. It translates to CASSEYRERTSGYEQYF.